These T cell receptor beta chains were read from a single sample in a study of T cells in Graves' hyperthyroidism and ophthalmopathy. TCRdb itself ran the multiplex PCR reads through MiXCR, one entry per CDR3 protein. This sample yields approximately 590,000 distinct CDR3 sequences, of which around 14% are seen a single time; under 8% belongs to the top ten. Sequenced sample: blood. All receptors derive from a woman in her thirties with Graves' hyperthyroidism. Each CDR3 is given without its conserved first and last residue. The order of the fields is CDR3 length, V gene, J gene, CDR3 protein.

CDR3 length: 10; V gene: TRBV6-1; J gene: TRBJ2-5; CDR3 protein: ASSEIGETQY
CDR3 length: 15; V gene: TRBV6-5; J gene: TRBJ1-1; CDR3 protein: ASSYSGFVGVNTEAF
CDR3 length: 13; V gene: TRBV24-1; J gene: TRBJ2-3; CDR3 protein: ATSITGDPTDTQY
CDR3 length: 14; V gene: TRBV7-2; J gene: TRBJ2-7; CDR3 protein: ASSLGTSGRTDEQY
CDR3 length: 14; V gene: TRBV10-2; J gene: TRBJ1-1; CDR3 protein: ASSEETGNKNTEAF
CDR3 length: 15; V gene: TRBV5-8; J gene: TRBJ2-7; CDR3 protein: ASSPAPRGQGFYEQY
CDR3 length: 12; V gene: TRBV6-1; J gene: TRBJ1-4; CDR3 protein: ASSDLGGNEKLF
CDR3 length: 13; V gene: TRBV20-1; J gene: TRBJ2-7; CDR3 protein: SAIPLAGSSYEQY
CDR3 length: 11; V gene: TRBV5-1; J gene: TRBJ2-1; CDR3 protein: ASSFGDYNEQF
CDR3 length: 14; V gene: TRBV27; J gene: TRBJ1-5; CDR3 protein: ASSPWDSGSNQPQH
CDR3 length: 12; V gene: TRBV6-1; J gene: TRBJ2-3; CDR3 protein: ASSGPRDTDTQY
CDR3 length: 11; V gene: TRBV19; J gene: TRBJ2-3; CDR3 protein: ASSRTRLDTQY
CDR3 length: 14; V gene: TRBV6-1; J gene: TRBJ1-2; CDR3 protein: ASGSSTGGDIYGYT
CDR3 length: 11; V gene: TRBV30; J gene: TRBJ2-1; CDR3 protein: AWGLARVHEQF
CDR3 length: 10; V gene: TRBV13; J gene: TRBJ1-1; CDR3 protein: ASSRGQGDAF
CDR3 length: 11; V gene: TRBV6-2/TRBV6-3; J gene: TRBJ2-7; CDR3 protein: ASTSGSTYEQY
CDR3 length: 15; V gene: TRBV27; J gene: TRBJ2-7; CDR3 protein: ASSSLPWTGGSYEQY
CDR3 length: 10; V gene: TRBV27; J gene: TRBJ1-2; CDR3 protein: ASRTINYGYT
CDR3 length: 15; V gene: TRBV7-3; J gene: TRBJ2-2; CDR3 protein: ASSQPGGTGETGELF
CDR3 length: 13; V gene: TRBV19; J gene: TRBJ2-3; CDR3 protein: ASSTSGTIADTQY
CDR3 length: 11; V gene: TRBV30; J gene: TRBJ1-5; CDR3 protein: AWGQARNQPQH
CDR3 length: 11; V gene: TRBV2; J gene: TRBJ1-5; CDR3 protein: ASSKGDEQPQH
CDR3 length: 13; V gene: TRBV6-2/TRBV6-3; J gene: TRBJ2-3; CDR3 protein: ASHPLATSTDTQY
CDR3 length: 11; V gene: TRBV27; J gene: TRBJ2-4; CDR3 protein: ASSLMAGNIQY
CDR3 length: 11; V gene: TRBV10-3; J gene: TRBJ1-1; CDR3 protein: AISGRGSTEAF
CDR3 length: 13; V gene: TRBV27; J gene: TRBJ2-1; CDR3 protein: ASTPGTSGSNEQF
CDR3 length: 10; V gene: TRBV3-1; J gene: TRBJ1-3; CDR3 protein: ASSPQGNTIY
CDR3 length: 13; V gene: TRBV5-4; J gene: TRBJ2-2; CDR3 protein: ASSLEPKNTGELF
CDR3 length: 12; V gene: TRBV3-1; J gene: TRBJ1-2; CDR3 protein: ACSQDAGDYGYT
CDR3 length: 13; V gene: TRBV24-1; J gene: TRBJ2-7; CDR3 protein: ATSDTGQGTYEQY
CDR3 length: 14; V gene: TRBV6-1; J gene: TRBJ1-1; CDR3 protein: ASRPRGGTTGTEAF
CDR3 length: 12; V gene: TRBV30; J gene: TRBJ2-3; CDR3 protein: ACKPAGRTDTQY
CDR3 length: 12; V gene: TRBV29-1; J gene: TRBJ1-1; CDR3 protein: SVEPDRGDTEAF
CDR3 length: 14; V gene: TRBV28; J gene: TRBJ1-5; CDR3 protein: ASSSWTGTSNQPQH
CDR3 length: 13; V gene: TRBV27; J gene: TRBJ2-7; CDR3 protein: ASSLSGQANYEQY
CDR3 length: 12; V gene: TRBV28; J gene: TRBJ1-1; CDR3 protein: ASSFPLVGTEAF
CDR3 length: 12; V gene: TRBV3-1; J gene: TRBJ1-2; CDR3 protein: ASSQDAGNYGYT
CDR3 length: 12; V gene: TRBV6-1; J gene: TRBJ1-5; CDR3 protein: ASSKGVPNQPQH
CDR3 length: 12; V gene: TRBV5-6; J gene: TRBJ1-6; CDR3 protein: ASRWRRGNSPLH
CDR3 length: 15; V gene: TRBV9; J gene: TRBJ2-7; CDR3 protein: ASSPGGQGAFRLGQY
CDR3 length: 13; V gene: TRBV6-1; J gene: TRBJ2-2; CDR3 protein: ALLSGSSGTGELF
CDR3 length: 13; V gene: TRBV7-2; J gene: TRBJ2-7; CDR3 protein: ASTTGLAGTYEQY
CDR3 length: 12; V gene: TRBV20-1; J gene: TRBJ2-1; CDR3 protein: SALQTKGVDEQF
CDR3 length: 11; V gene: TRBV5-5; J gene: TRBJ2-1; CDR3 protein: AGSHGRYNEQF
CDR3 length: 11; V gene: TRBV27; J gene: TRBJ1-1; CDR3 protein: ASSLGGHPEAF
CDR3 length: 14; V gene: TRBV7-3; J gene: TRBJ2-1; CDR3 protein: ASSLGLAGGFNEQF
CDR3 length: 14; V gene: TRBV27; J gene: TRBJ1-6; CDR3 protein: ASSSGTPDYNPPLH
CDR3 length: 13; V gene: TRBV7-2; J gene: TRBJ2-5; CDR3 protein: ASSLIGTRGETQY
CDR3 length: 12; V gene: TRBV15; J gene: TRBJ2-3; CDR3 protein: ATSRHRQGDTQY
CDR3 length: 14; V gene: TRBV5-1; J gene: TRBJ2-7; CDR3 protein: ASSLTPGLLSYEQY
CDR3 length: 15; V gene: TRBV3-1; J gene: TRBJ1-1; CDR3 protein: ASSQDRNRPMNTEAF